Detailed here is one T cell receptor (beta chain). This sample was included in a study of blood T cell repertoires in COVID-19. Study-wide context: Acute and convalescent COVID-19 specimens originated in the United States, Italy and Spain.

In germline, CDR1 is KGHSH, CDR2 LQKENI. Unmatched junction bases numbered 7, after V lost 0 bases and J lost 2 bases. The CDR3 is 18 amino acids. The assay was immunoSEQ multiplex PCR, and TCRdb's table has in-frame clones only and misses some. The data show about 370,000 clones, roughly 90% seen once. The genes are TRBV18 and TRBJ1-4; 9 nucleotides match TRBD1. The TCR originated in a woman between 25 and 40 years old who had recovered from COVID-19. Source material: PBMCs or T cells enriched from blood (not recorded which). The CDR3 nucleotides are TGTGCCAGCTCACCACCACGGGACAGGGAGTCGACTAATGAAAAACTGTTTTTT. Its protein is CASSPPRDRESTNEKLFF.